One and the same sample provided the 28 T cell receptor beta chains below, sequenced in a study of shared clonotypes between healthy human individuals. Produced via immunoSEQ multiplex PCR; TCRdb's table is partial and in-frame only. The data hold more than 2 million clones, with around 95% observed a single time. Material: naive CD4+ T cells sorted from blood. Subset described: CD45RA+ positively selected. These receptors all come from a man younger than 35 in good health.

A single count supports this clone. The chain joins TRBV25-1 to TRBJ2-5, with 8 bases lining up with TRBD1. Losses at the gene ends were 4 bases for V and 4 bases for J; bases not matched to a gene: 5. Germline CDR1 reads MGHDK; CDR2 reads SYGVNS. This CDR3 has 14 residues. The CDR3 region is CASSGRTGIETQYF. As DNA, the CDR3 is TGTGCCAGCAGTGGACGGACAGGGATAGAGACCCAGTACTTC.

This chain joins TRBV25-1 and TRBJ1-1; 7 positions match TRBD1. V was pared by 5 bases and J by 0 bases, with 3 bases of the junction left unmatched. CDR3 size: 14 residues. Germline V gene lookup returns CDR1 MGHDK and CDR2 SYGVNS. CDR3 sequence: CASSRDSMNTEAFF. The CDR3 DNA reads TGTGCCAGCAGTCGGGACAGTATGAACACTGAAGCTTTCTTT.

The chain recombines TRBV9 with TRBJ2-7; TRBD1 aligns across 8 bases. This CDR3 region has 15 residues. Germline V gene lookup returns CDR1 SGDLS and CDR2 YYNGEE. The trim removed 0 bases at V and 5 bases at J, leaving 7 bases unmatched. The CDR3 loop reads CASSVAGTGTNEQYF. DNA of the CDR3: TGTGCCAGCAGCGTAGCTGGGACAGGAACAAACGAGCAGTACTTC.

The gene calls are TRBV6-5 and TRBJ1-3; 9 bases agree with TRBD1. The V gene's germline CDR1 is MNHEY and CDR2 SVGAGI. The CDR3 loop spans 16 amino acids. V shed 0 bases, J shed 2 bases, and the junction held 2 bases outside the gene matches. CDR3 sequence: CASSYSWDRAGNTIYF. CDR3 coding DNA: TGTGCCAGCAGTTACTCATGGGACAGGGCTGGAAACACCATATATTTT.

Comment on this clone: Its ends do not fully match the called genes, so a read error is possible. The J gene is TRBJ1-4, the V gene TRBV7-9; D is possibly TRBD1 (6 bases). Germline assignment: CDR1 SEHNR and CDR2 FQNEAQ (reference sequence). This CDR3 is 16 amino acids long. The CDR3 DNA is TGTGCCAGCAGCGTAGCCGGGGGCGGCGTTTATGAAAAACTGTTTTTT. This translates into CASSVAGGGVYEKLFF.

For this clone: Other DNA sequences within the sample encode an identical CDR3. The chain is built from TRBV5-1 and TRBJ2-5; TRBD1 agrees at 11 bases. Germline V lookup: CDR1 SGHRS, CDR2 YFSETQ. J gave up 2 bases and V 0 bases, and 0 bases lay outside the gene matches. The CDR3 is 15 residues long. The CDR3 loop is CASSLGDRGQETQYF. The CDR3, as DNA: TGCGCCAGCAGCTTGGGGGACAGGGGGCAAGAGACCCAGTACTTC.

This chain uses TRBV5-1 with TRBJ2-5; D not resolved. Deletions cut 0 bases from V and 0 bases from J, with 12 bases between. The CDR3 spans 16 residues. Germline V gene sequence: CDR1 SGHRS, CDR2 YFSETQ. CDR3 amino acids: CASSLVVSRYQETQYF. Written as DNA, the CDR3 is TGCGCCAGCAGCTTGGTGGTGAGCAGGTACCAAGAGACCCAGTACTTC.

In DNA, the CDR3 is TGTGCCAGCAGCCTCCGGACAGGGGGCGGGCCCCTCCACTTT. This gives the protein CASSLRTGGGPLHF. This sequence joins TRBV9 and TRBJ1-6; 11 bases are a match to TRBD1. The CDR3 sequence is 14 residues long. V lost 4 bases to trimming and J lost 13 bases; unmatched junction nucleotides: 7. Germline V gives CDR1 SGDLS, CDR2 YYNGEE.

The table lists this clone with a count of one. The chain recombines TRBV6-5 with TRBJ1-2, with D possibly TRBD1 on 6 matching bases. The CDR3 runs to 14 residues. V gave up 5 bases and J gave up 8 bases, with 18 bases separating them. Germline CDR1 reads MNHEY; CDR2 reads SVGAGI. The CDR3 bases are TGTGCCAGCAGTGTAAACAGGGACGCGGCCGGCTACACCTTC. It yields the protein CASSVNRDAAGYTF.

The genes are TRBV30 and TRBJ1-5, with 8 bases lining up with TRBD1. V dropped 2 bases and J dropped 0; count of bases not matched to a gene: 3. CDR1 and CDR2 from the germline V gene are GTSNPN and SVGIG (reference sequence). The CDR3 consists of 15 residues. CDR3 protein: CAWSSGTGSNQPQHF. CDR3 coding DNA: TGTGCCTGGAGTTCCGGGACAGGTAGCAATCAGCCCCAGCATTTT.

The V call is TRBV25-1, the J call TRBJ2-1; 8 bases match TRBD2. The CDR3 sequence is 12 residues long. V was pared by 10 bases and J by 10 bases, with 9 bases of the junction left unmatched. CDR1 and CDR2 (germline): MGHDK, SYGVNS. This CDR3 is CATLSGGGEQFF. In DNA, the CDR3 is TGTGCCACCTTGAGCGGGGGAGGGGAGCAGTTCTTC.

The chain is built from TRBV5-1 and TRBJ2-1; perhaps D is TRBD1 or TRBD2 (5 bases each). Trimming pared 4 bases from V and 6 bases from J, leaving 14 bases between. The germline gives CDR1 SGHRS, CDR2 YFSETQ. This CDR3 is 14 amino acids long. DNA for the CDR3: TGCGCCAGCAGCCGGGACCAAACTGGCAATGAGCAGTTCTTC. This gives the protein CASSRDQTGNEQFF.

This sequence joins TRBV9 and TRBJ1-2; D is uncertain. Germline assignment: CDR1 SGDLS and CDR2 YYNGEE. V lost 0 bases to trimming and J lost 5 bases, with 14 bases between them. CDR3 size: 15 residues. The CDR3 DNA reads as TGTGCCAGCAGCGTAGAAGCGAGCGGTAAATATGGCTACACCTTC. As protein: CASSVEASGKYGYTF.

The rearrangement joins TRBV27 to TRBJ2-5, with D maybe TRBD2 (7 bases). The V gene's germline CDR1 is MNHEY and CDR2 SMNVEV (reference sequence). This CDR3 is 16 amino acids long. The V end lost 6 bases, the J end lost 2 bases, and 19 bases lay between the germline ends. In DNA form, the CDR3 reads TGTGCCAGCAGAATCAACGGGGGGCCTATTCAAGAGACCCAGTACTTC. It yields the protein CASRINGGPIQETQYF.

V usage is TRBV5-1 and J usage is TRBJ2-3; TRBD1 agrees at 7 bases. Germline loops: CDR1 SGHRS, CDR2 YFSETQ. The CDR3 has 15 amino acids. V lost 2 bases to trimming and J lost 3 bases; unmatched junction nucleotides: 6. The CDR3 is CASSFGDRDTDTQYF. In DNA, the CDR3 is TGCGCCAGCAGCTTTGGGGACAGAGATACAGATACGCAGTATTTT.

In DNA form, the CDR3 reads TGCGCCAGCAGCTGGCCGGGAGTTAACTATGGCTACACCTTC. It is translated as CASSWPGVNYGYTF. The rearrangement uses TRBV5-1 and TRBJ1-2, with no clear D. The V gene's germline CDR1 is SGHRS and CDR2 YFSETQ. Trimming removed 3 bases at V and 1 base at J, with 10 bases between. The CDR3 is made up of 14 amino acids.

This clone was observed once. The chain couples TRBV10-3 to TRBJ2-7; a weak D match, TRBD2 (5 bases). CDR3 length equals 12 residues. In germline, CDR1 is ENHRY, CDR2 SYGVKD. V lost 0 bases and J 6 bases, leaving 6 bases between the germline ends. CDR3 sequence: CAISESGSEQYF. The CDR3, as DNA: TGTGCCATCAGTGAGTCGGGGAGCGAGCAGTACTTC.

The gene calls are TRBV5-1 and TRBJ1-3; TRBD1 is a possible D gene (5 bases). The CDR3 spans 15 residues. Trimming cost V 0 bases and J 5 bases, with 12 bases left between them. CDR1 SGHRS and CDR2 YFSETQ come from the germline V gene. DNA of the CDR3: TGCGCCAGCAGCTTGGAGAAGCAGGGCCGAAACACCATATATTTT. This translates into CASSLEKQGRNTIYF.

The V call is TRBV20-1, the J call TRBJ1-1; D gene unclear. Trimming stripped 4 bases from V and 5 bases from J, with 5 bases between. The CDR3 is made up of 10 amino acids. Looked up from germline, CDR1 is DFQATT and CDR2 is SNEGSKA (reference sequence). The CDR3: CSAIRTEAFF. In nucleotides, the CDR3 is TGCAGTGCTATACGGACTGAAGCTTTCTTT.

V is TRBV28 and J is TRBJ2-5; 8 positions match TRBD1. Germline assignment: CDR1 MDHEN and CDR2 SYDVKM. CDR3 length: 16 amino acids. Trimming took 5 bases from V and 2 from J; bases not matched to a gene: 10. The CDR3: CASSAATGAIQETQYF. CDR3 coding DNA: TGTGCCAGCAGTGCGGCGACAGGGGCCATACAAGAGACCCAGTACTTC.

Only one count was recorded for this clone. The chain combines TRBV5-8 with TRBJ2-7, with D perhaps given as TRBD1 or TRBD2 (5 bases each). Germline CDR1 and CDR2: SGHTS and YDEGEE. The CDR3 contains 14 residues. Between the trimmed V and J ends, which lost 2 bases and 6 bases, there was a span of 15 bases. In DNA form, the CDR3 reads TGTGCCAGCAGCTTTGCAGGGTTGAGGGTCGAGCAGTACTTC. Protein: CASSFAGLRVEQYF.

CDR3 region: CAISEPRQHYGYTF. CDR3 coding DNA: TGTGCCATCAGTGAGCCCAGACAACACTATGGCTACACCTTC. The genes are TRBV10-3 and TRBJ1-2; D uncertain. The CDR3 extends over 14 amino acids. Germline lookup yields CDR1 ENHRY and CDR2 SYGVKD. V lost 2 bases to trimming and J lost 3 bases, with 10 bases between them.

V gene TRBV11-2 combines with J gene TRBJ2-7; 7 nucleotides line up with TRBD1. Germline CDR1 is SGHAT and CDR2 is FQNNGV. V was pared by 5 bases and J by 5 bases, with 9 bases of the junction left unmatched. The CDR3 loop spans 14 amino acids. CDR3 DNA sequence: TGTGCCAGCAGCCAGCCGGACAGGCGAAACGAGCAGTACTTC. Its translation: CASSQPDRRNEQYF.

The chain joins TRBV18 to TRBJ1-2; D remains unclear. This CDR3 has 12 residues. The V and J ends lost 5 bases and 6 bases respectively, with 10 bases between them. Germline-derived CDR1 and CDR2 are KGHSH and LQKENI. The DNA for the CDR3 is TGTGCCAGCTCAGCCGGGTGGGATGGCTACACCTTC. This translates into CASSAGWDGYTF.

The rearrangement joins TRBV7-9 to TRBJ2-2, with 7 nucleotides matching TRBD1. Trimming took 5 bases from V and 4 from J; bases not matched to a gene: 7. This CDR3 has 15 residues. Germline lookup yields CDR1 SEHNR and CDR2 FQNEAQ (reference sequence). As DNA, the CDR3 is TGTGCCAGCAGCACCCGGGACAGCGTCACCGGGGAGCTGTTTTTT. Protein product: CASSTRDSVTGELFF.

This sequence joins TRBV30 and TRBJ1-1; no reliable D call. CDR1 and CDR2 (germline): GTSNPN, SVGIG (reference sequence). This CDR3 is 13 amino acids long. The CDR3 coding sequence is TGTGTTAACCAAGTACAGTGGAACACTGAAGCTTTCTTT. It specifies CVNQVQWNTEAFF.

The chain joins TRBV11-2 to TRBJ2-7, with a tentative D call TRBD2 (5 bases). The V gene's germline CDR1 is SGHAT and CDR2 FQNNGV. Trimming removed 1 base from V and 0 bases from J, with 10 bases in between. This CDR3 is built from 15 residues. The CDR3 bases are TGTGCCAGCAGCTTAGGGTGGGAGAACTCCTACGAGCAGTACTTC. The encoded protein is CASSLGWENSYEQYF.

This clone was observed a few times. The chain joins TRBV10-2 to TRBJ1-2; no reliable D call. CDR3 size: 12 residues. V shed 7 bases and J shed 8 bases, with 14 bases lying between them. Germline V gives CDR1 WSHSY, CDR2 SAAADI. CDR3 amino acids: CASTDGLAGYTF. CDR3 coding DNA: TGCGCCAGCACCGACGGGTTGGCCGGCTACACCTTC.